Detailed here is one T cell receptor (beta chain). The CDR3 end falls 3 residues outside the read, so it is completed with the germline J gene. Average input was about 1,200 ng genomic DNA for immunoSEQ TCR beta CDR3 amplification. The assay was immunoSEQ multiplex PCR, and TCRdb's table has in-frame clones only and misses some. This table lists around 31,000 clones. This sample stems from a study of T cells in women clearing cervical HPV infection. V was shortened by 0 bases and J by 0 bases, with 6 bases between the two germline ends. The germline V gene encodes CDR1 DFQATT and CDR2 SNEGSKA (reference sequence). The CDR3 is 13 amino acids.

This chain joins TRBV20-1 and TRBJ2-7; no reliable D call. This clonotype was obtained from a woman aged 18 to 75 with a cervical HPV16 infection that either progressed to CIN3+ or cleared (not recorded which). Sequences were obtained from blood buffy coat. The sequenced CDR3 bases are TGCAGTGCTAGAGACAGGATCTCCTACGAG. Its translation is CSARDRISYE. The whole CDR3 region reads CSARDRISYEQYF.